This TCR beta chain originates from a study of molecular identifiers for immune sequencing clone quantification. Broader study findings: Highly expanded clone sizes could be underestimated by identical TCR molecules that share a barcode.

Worth noting for this clonotype: No antigen is known for it.

Input for naive CD8 libraries was about 17,000 to 1,100,000 sorted cells; the RNA fraction used was 10%, 30% or 50%. A CD8+CD4-CCR7+CD45RA+ phenotype served as the sorting definition for naive CD8 T cells. V lost 1 base, J lost 3 bases, and 19 bases lay in between. This CDR3 spans 17 amino acids. Germline lookup yields CDR1 SGHAT and CDR2 FQNNGV. Library preparation followed earlier protocols using designated TCR primers. TCRdb itself ran the PCR reads through MiXCR, one entry per CDR3 protein. The sample comprises around 100,000 distinct CDR3 sequences, about 35% of which are singletons, and approximately 3.8% rests with the top ten.

Sample: naive CD8+ T cells from blood, with Jurkat cell RNA spiked in. As to subset: FACS-sorted CD8+CD4-CCR7+CD45RA+ naive T cells. The sequence came from a human donor in good health. Some libraries in this study had Jurkat cell RNA spiked in. The V call is TRBV11-2, the J call TRBJ2-7; D might be TRBD2 (5 bases). CDR3 DNA sequence: TGTGCCAGCAGCTTAGGGGGTGCAAAGGACTGGATCTACGAGCAGTACTTC. This encodes CASSLGGAKDWIYEQYF.